This T cell receptor beta chain was found in a study of cytomegalovirus exposure and HLA in healthy donors. It was with 60 Vbeta and 13 Jbeta primers that the PCR ran. Only in-frame clones appear in the TCRdb table, and some are missing; sequencing was by immunoSEQ multiplex PCR. In the table there are 70,000 to 100,000 clones, about four fifths of which are singletons. This clone occurred once. Its antigen is still unknown. Germline loops: CDR1 MNHNS, CDR2 SASEGT. V was pared by 3 bases and J by 7 bases, with 4 bases of the junction left unmatched. The CDR3 totals 14 residues. Points from the study as a whole: Excluded were some V segments that proved indistinguishable, including TRBV6-2 and TRBV6-3. About 87% or about 30% of the time was how often most TCR beta V segments were productive, according to an earlier analysis. Analyzed later, association rates of TCRs varied across HLA loci, with DRB1 most and HLA-C fewest. The likely origin of a cluster of highly shared sequence variants was a sequencing artifact.

This clonotype was obtained from a man between 45 and 60 years old in good health and CMV-seropositive. The chain carries TRBV6-1 and TRBJ2-1, with TRBD2 matching 9 bases. What was sequenced was PBMCs. The CDR3 loop is CASSDTSGRNEQFF. Written as DNA, the CDR3 is TGTGCCAGCAGTGACACTAGCGGGCGTAATGAGCAGTTCTTC.